This T cell receptor (beta chain) was sequenced in a study of T cells in Graves' hyperthyroidism and ophthalmopathy. There were TCR beta CDR3 regions amplified from RNA transcripts. An initial round of RT-PCR targeting the TCR CDR3 relied on the HTBI primer set. MiXCR, run by TCRdb on the multiplex PCR reads, gives a single entry per CDR3 protein. This table has around 400,000 distinct CDR3 sequences, approximately 14% appearing once. Study-level results: Before onset, by a median of about seven months, the model predicted ophthalmopathy. Most thyroid-expanded clonotypes above 0.001 were also found in blood.

Patients with uncontrolled infections, other autoimmune diseases, pregnancy or lactation were excluded. Blood was drawn at first hyperthyroidism diagnosis, before any ophthalmopathy symptoms. The CDR3 is 20 amino acids. The germline CDR1 and CDR2 sequences are MNHNS and SASEGT. The V segment lost 3 bases and the J segment 1 base; nucleotides outside the gene matches: 12. This clonotype was counted at least ten times. Its matching antigen is unknown. This receptor was identified in a woman in her late teens or twenties with Graves' hyperthyroidism that later progressed to Graves' ophthalmopathy. The sequenced material came from blood. The chain recombines TRBV6-1 with TRBJ2-3; the match to TRBD2 covers 14 bases. CDR3 bases: TGTGCCAGCAGTGAGAACATCTCCGGGACTAGCGGGAGAGGCACAGATACGCAGTATTTT. Translated, it gives CASSENISGTSGRGTDTQYF.